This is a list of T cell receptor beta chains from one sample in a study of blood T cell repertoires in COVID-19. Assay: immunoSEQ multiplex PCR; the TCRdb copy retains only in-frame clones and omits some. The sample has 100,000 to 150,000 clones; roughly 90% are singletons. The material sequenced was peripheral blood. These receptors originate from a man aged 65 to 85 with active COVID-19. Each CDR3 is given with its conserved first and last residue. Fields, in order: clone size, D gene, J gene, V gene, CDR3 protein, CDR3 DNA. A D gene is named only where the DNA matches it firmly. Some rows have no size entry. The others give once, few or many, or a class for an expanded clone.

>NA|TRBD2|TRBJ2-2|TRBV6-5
CASSGLVIAGELFF
TGTGCCAGCTCGGGACTAGTCATCGCCGGGGAGCTGTTTTTT
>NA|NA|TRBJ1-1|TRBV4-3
CASSQDRRKNTEAFF
TGCGCCAGCAGCCAAGATCGGAGGAAGAACACTGAAGCTTTCTTT
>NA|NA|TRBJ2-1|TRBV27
CASSFDSRSYNEQFF
TGTGCCAGCAGTTTTGACAGTCGTTCCTACAATGAGCAGTTCTTC
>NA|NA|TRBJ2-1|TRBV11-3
CASSLDQRGEQFF
TGTGCCAGCAGCTTAGATCAGAGGGGGGAGCAGTTCTTC
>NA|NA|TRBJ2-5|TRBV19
CASSIGGGTETQYF
TGTGCCAGTAGTATAGGTGGAGGGACGGAGACCCAGTACTTC
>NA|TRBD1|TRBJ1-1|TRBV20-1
CSASGGTGLLSTEAFF
TGCAGTGCTAGTGGCGGGACAGGGCTTTTATCGACTGAAGCTTTCTTT
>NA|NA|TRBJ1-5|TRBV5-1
CASSLVTGVEPQHF
TGCGCCAGCAGCTTGGTCACCGGGGTTGAGCCCCAGCATTTT
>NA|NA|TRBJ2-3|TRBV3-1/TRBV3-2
CASSQKVQATSTDTQYF
TGTGCCAGCAGCCAAAAAGTACAGGCGACTAGCACAGATACGCAGTATTTT
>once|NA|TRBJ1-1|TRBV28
CASRGGTTEAFF
TGTGCCAGCAGAGGGGGAACTACTGAAGCTTTCTTT
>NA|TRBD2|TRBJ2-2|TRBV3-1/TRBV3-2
CASSLRLAGATGELFF
TGTGCCAGCAGCCTTCGACTAGCCGGGGCCACCGGGGAGCTGTTTTTT
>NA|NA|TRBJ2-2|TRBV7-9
CASSFRPAETGELFF
TGTGCCAGCAGCTTCCGCCCCGCGGAGACCGGGGAGCTGTTTTTT
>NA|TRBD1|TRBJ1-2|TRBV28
CASSFPGTGGAVNGYTF
TGTGCCAGCAGTTTCCCCGGGACAGGGGGTGCTGTAAATGGCTACACCTTC
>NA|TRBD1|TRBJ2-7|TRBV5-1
CASSLGTGEFHEQYF
TGCGCCAGCAGCTTGGGGACAGGGGAATTCCACGAGCAGTACTTC
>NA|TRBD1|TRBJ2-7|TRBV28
CASSLNRGYEQYF
TGTGCCAGCAGTTTAAACAGGGGTTACGAGCAGTACTTC
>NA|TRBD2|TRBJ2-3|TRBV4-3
CASSQSGSSTDTQYF
TGCGCCAGCAGCCAGAGCGGGAGTAGCACAGATACGCAGTATTTT
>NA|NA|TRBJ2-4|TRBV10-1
CASSESRIIDIQYF
TGCGCCAGCAGTGAGTCGAGAATAATTGACATTCAGTACTTC
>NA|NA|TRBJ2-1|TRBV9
CASSVGGSSGEQFF
TGTGCCAGCAGCGTAGGTGGTAGCTCGGGTGAGCAGTTCTTC
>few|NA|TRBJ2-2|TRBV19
CASSPGVSMTGELFF
TGTGCCAGTAGTCCCGGGGTCTCTATGACCGGGGAGCTGTTTTTT
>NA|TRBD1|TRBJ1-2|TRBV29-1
CSADLDRAGYTF
TGCAGCGCCGACCTGGACAGGGCCGGCTACACCTTC
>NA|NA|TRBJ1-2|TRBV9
CASSVGLNYGYTF
TGTGCCAGCAGCGTAGGGCTTAACTATGGCTACACCTTC
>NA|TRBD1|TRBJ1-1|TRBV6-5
CASSYSRGPHTEAFF
TGTGCCAGCAGTTACTCGAGGGGGCCACACACTGAAGCTTTCTTT
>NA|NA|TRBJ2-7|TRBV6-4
CASSDTHRDAPSTYEQYF
TGTGCCAGCAGTGATACGCACAGGGACGCCCCTTCGACCTACGAGCAGTACTTC
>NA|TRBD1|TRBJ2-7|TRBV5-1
CASSLGYGQGAYEQYF
TGCGCCAGCAGCTTGGGGTATGGACAGGGGGCGTACGAGCAGTACTTC
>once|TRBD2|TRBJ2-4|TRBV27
CASSPRLAGGGQAKNIQYF
TGTGCCAGCAGCCCGAGACTAGCGGGAGGGGGTCAAGCCAAAAACATTCAGTACTTC
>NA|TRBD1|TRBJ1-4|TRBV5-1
CASSSFGTGEEKLFF
TGCGCCAGCAGCTCCTTCGGGACAGGGGAAGAAAAACTGTTTTTT
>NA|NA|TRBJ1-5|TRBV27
CASSPWGQGSDQPQHF
TGTGCCAGCAGTCCATGGGGACAAGGGAGCGATCAGCCCCAGCATTTT
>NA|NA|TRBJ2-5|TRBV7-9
CASSPWTTRQETQYF
TGTGCCAGCAGCCCCTGGACTACCCGCCAAGAGACCCAGTACTTC
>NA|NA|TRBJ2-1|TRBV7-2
CASRSTGPSYNEQFF
TGTGCCAGCAGGTCGACAGGCCCCTCCTACAATGAGCAGTTCTTC
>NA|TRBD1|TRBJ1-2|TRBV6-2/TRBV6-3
CASSYRDRVEGYTF
TGTGCCAGCAGTTACCGGGACAGGGTCGAGGGCTACACCTTC
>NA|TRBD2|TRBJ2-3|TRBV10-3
CAISASGSSTDTQYF
TGTGCCATCAGTGCTAGCGGGTCTAGCACAGATACGCAGTATTTT
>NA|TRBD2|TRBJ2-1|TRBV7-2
CASSPIAGGAYNEQFF
TGTGCCAGCAGCCCTATAGCGGGAGGGGCTTACAATGAGCAGTTCTTC
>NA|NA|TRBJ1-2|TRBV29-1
CSALRTGLWYGYTF
TGCAGCGCCCTGAGAACAGGGCTATGGTATGGCTACACCTTC
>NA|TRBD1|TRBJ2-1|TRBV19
CASSMGQGSNEQFF
TGTGCCAGTAGTATGGGACAGGGTTCTAATGAGCAGTTCTTC
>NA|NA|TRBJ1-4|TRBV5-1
CASSLDGKLFF
TGCGCCAGCAGCTTGGACGGAAAACTGTTTTTT
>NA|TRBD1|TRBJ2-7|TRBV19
CASSPLGTVKTYEQYF
TGTGCCAGTAGCCCCCTCGGGACAGTTAAAACCTACGAGCAGTACTTC
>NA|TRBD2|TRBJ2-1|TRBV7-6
CASSLVPGGTSASSSYNEQFF
TGTGCCAGCAGCCTCGTCCCGGGAGGGACTAGCGCCTCCAGCTCCTACAATGAGCAGTTCTTC
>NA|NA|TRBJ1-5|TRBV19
CASSMYLGGSNQPQHF
TGTGCCAGTAGTATGTATCTAGGGGGTAGCAATCAGCCCCAGCATTTT
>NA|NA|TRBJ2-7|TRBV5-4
CASSLGGVTYEQYF
TGTGCCAGCAGCTTGGGCGGGGTCACCTACGAGCAGTACTTC
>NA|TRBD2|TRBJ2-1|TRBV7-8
CASSLGGSLNEQFF
TGTGCCAGCAGCTTGGGCGGGAGCTTGAATGAGCAGTTCTTC
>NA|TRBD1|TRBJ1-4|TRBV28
CASSTIHRGNEKLFF
TGTGCCAGCAGTACCATTCACAGGGGGAATGAAAAACTGTTTTTT
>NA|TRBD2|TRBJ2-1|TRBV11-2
CASSWGLAGLQDEQFF
TGTGCCAGCAGTTGGGGACTAGCGGGCCTACAAGATGAGCAGTTCTTC
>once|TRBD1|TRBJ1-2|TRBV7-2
CASSYDRGSSGYTF
TGTGCCAGCAGCTATGACAGGGGATCCTCTGGCTACACCTTC
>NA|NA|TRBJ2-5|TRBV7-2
CASSLERKETQYF
TGTGCCAGCAGCTTAGAGAGGAAAGAGACCCAGTACTTC
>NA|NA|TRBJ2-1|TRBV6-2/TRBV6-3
CASSPSGNEQFF
TGTGCCAGCAGCCCGTCGGGCAATGAGCAGTTCTTC
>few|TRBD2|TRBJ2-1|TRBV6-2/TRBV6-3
CASSSTPGLVASYNEQFF
TGTGCCAGCAGCTCTACCCCGGGACTAGTCGCCTCCTACAATGAGCAGTTCTTC
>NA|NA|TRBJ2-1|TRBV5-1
CASSPFGGSYNEQFF
TGCGCCAGCAGCCCCTTCGGGGGAAGCTACAATGAGCAGTTCTTC
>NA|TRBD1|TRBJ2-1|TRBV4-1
CASSQDREYNEQFF
TGCGCCAGCAGCCAGGACAGGGAGTACAATGAGCAGTTCTTC
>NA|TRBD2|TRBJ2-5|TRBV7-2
CASRKPQLAGRETQYF
TGTGCCAGCCGAAAGCCCCAACTAGCGGGCCGGGAGACCCAGTACTTC